The entry that follows covers one T cell receptor (beta chain) sequence. The antigen is unknown. Profiled with immunoSEQ multiplex PCR; TCRdb holds only in-frame clones, not every one. The top ten hold around 5% of the sample, which has 65,000 to 75,000 clones, approximately 80% seen once. The entry originates in a study of early stage breast cancer tumors. General observations from the study: Unsorted bulk genomic DNA sequencing lacked pairing and functional marker data.

The V segment lost 6 bases and the J segment 5 bases; nucleotides outside the gene matches: 5. Germline CDR1 SQVTM, CDR2 ANQGSEA. The CDR3 sequence is 12 residues long. The V and J genes are TRBV29-1 and TRBJ1-2; 8 bases line up with TRBD1. The clonotype comes from a person aged 40-50 years with breast cancer. The sequenced sample consisted of blood. CDR3 region: CSVTRGPYGYTF. CDR3 bases: TGCAGCGTCACCAGGGGGCCATATGGCTACACCTTC.